What follows describes a single T cell receptor beta chain. The CDR3 has 14 residues. Germline loops: CDR1 SNHLY, CDR2 FYNNEI. Germline trimming cut 5 bases from V and 1 base from J; bases unmatched to any gene: 5. This sample stems from a study of shared clonotypes between healthy human individuals. Replicate PCRs for sorted subsets used around 200 ng DNA; this equaled tens of thousands of T cell genomes. This table comes from immunoSEQ multiplex PCR, and its TCRdb copy is limited to in-frame clones, with some not included. The sample shows over a million clones, approximately 76% of them seen only once.

Material: memory CD4+ T cells sorted from blood. Subset: CD45RA-negative fraction. This chain joins TRBV2 and TRBJ2-7; TRBD1 aligns across 7 bases. The sequence came from a man aged 18 to 29 in good health. CDR3 sequence reads: CASSPRTGSYEQYF. The CDR3 coding sequence is TGTGCCAGCAGTCCAAGGACAGGATCCTACGAGCAGTACTTC.